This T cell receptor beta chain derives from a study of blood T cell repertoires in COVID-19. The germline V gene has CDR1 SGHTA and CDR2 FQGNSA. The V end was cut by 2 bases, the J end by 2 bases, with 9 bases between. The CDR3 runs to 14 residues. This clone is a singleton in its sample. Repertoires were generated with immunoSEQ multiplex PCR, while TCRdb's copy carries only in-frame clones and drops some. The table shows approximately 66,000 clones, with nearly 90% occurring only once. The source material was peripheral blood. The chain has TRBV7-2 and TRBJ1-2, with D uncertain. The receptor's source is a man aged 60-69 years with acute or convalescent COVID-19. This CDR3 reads CASSLNRENYGYTF. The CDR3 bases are TGTGCCAGCAGCTTAAACAGAGAAAACTATGGCTACACCTTC.